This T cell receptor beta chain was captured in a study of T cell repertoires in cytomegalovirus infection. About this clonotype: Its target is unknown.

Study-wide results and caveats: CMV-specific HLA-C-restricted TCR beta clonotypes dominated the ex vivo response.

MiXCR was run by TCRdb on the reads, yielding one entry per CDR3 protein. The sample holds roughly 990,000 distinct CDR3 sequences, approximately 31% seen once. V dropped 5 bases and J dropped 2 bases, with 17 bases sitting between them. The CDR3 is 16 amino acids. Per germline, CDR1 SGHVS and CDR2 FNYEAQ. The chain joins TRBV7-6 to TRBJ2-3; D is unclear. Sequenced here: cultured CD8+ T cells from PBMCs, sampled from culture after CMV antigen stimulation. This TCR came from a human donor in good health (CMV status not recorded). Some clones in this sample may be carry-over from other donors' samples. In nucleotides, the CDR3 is TGTGCCAGCAGCCCCTTCGACGCGGCCTTCACAGATACGCAGTATTTT. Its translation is CASSPFDAAFTDTQYF.